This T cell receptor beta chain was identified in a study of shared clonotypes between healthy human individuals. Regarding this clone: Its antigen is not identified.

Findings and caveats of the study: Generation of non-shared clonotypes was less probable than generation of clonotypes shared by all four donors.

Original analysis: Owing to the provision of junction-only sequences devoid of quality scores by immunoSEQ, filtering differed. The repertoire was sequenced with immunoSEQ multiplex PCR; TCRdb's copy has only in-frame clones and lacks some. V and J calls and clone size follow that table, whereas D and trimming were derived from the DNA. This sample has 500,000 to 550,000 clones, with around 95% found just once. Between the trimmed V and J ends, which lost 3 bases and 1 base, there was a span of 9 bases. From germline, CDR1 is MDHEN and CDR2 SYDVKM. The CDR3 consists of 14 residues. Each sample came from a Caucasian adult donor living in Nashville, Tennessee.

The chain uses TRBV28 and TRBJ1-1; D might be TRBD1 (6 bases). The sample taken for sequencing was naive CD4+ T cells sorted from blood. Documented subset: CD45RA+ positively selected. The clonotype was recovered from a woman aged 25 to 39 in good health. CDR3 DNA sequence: TGTGCCAGCAGTTTCCCGGGACAGAACACTGAAGCTTTCTTT. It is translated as CASSFPGQNTEAFF. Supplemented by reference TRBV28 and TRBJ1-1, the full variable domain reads DVKVTQSSRYLVKRTGEKVFLECVQDMDHENMFWYRQDPGLGLRLIYFSYDVKMKEKGDIPEGYSVSREKKERFSLILESASTNQTSMYLCASSFPGQNTEAFFGQGTRLTVV.